This TCR beta chain was captured by sequencing in a study of T-cell memory formation after mild COVID-19. CDR3 length: 15 residues. From germline, CDR1 is MNHNS and CDR2 SASEGT. V lost 3 bases, J lost 0 bases, and 11 bases lay in between. MiXCR, run by TCRdb on the 5' RACE reads, gives a single entry per CDR3 protein. The data hold about 55,000 distinct CDR3 sequences, with 28% observed a single time. Material: PBMCs or a T cell subset sorted from them (not recorded which). The receptor was isolated from a man in his late teens or twenties who had mild COVID-19 (a few samples of this study predate the infection). Cell type and time point are not known. The chain combines TRBV6-1 with TRBJ2-5; no firm D call. CDR3 in amino acids: CASSDGRPYQETQYF. The CDR3 coding sequence is TGTGCCAGCAGTGACGGAAGACCGTACCAAGAGACCCAGTACTTC.